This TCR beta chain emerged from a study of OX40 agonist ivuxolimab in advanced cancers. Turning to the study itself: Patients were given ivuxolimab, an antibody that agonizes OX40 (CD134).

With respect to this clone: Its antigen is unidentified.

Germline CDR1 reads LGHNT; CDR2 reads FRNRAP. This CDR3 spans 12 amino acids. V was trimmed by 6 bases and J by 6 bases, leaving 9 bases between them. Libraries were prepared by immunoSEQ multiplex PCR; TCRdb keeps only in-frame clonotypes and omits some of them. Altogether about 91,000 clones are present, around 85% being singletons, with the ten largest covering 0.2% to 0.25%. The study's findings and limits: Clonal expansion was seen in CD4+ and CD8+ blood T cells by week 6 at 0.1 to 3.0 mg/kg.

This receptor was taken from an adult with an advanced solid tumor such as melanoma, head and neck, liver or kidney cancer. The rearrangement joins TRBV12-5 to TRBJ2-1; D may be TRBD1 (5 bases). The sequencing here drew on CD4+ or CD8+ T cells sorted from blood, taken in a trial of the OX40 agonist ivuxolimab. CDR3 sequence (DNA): TGTGCTAGTGGGGGGCCTGGCAATGAGCAGTTCTTC. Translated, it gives CASGGPGNEQFF.